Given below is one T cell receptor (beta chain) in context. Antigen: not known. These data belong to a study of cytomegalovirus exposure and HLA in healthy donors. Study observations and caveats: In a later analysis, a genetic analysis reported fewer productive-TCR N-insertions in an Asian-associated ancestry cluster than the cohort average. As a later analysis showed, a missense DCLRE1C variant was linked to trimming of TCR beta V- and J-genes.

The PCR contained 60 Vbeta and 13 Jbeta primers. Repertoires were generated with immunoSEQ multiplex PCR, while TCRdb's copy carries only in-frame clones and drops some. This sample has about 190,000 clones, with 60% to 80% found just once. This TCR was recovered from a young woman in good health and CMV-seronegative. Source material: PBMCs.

For the CDR3, the DNA is TGTGCCAGCAGTCCGACAGGTCTAGACGACGAGCAGTACTTC. Translation: CASSPTGLDDEQYF. V gene TRBV28 combines with J gene TRBJ2-7, with D possibly matching TRBD1 (6 bases). V lost 5 bases and J 5 bases, leaving 16 bases between the germline ends. This CDR3 region has 14 residues. Per germline, CDR1 MDHEN and CDR2 SYDVKM. Together with reference TRBV28 and TRBJ2-7, the CDR3 gives the full variable domain: DVKVTQSSRYLVKRTGEKVFLECVQDMDHENMFWYRQDPGLGLRLIYFSYDVKMKEKGDIPEGYSVSREKKERFSLILESASTNQTSMYLCASSPTGLDDEQYFGPGTRLTVT.